The 2 T cell receptor beta chains presented below share a single source sample, sequenced in a study of cytomegalovirus exposure and HLA in healthy donors. Clones were sequenced by immunoSEQ multiplex PCR, and TCRdb holds only the in-frame ones, with some missing. The sample records more than 110,000 clones, roughly 90% being singletons. Sequenced sample: PBMCs. These receptors originate from a man aged 18 to 30 in good health and CMV-seronegative.

This clone was picked up one time. This chain joins TRBV5-4 and TRBJ2-7; D is unresolved. Trimming pared 0 bases from V and 4 bases from J, leaving 14 bases between. In germline, CDR1 is SGHNT, CDR2 YYREEE (reference sequence). CDR3 size: 15 residues. The DNA for the CDR3 is TGTGCCAGCAGCTTGGATGAGCACGGGTTGTACGAGCAGTACTTC. Translation: CASSLDEHGLYEQYF.

The chain combines TRBV2 with TRBJ2-2, with TRBD2 as a possible D gene (6 bases). Germline V gene data show CDR1 as SNHLY and CDR2 as FYNNEI. V gave up 8 bases and J gave up 4 bases, with 20 bases separating them. CDR3 length: 16 residues. The CDR3: CASQPGWSGRTGELFF. The CDR3 DNA follows: TGTGCCAGCCAACCGGGCTGGAGCGGGCGCACCGGGGAGCTGTTTTTT.